The rows below give T cell receptor beta chains drawn from one sample of a study of T cell responses to AZD1222 COVID-19 vaccine. Some clones are missing from TCRdb's copy, which holds only in-frame ones; the method was immunoSEQ multiplex PCR. The table shows roughly 200,000 clones, with about 95% occurring only once. The sample was peripheral blood, taken 28 days after the second dose of the MenACWY control vaccine. Receptors were obtained from an adult who received the MenACWY meningococcal vaccine as a control. Both conserved end residues are part of each CDR3. The order of the fields is CDR3 protein, V gene, J gene, D gene, CDR3 length. D genes are given only for firm matches.

CAIEPGQGSNQPQHF	TRBV6-5	TRBJ1-5	TRBD1	15
CASSLAGVGEQFF	TRBV6-2/TRBV6-3	TRBJ2-1	TRBD2	13
CASSLTGEKTYEQYF	TRBV5-1	TRBJ2-7	TRBD1	15
CASSLRSTSGISYNEQFF	TRBV13	TRBJ2-1	TRBD2	18
CASSFGYEQYF	TRBV28	TRBJ2-7	NA	11
CATSRDRSSSYEQYF	TRBV15	TRBJ2-7	NA	15
CASRTPGTRTGANVLTF	TRBV28	TRBJ2-6	NA	17
CASSISRSSDTQYF	TRBV19	TRBJ2-3	NA	14
CASRHRQVGLYEQYF	TRBV6-5	TRBJ2-7	NA	15
CASSLDPPNYGYTF	TRBV11-2	TRBJ1-2	NA	14
CASSYSQVNEKLFF	TRBV6-5	TRBJ1-4	NA	14
CASSFDYGLAGSYRFNEQFF	TRBV27	TRBJ2-1	TRBD2	20
CASSSTGATNTGELFF	TRBV28	TRBJ2-2	TRBD1	16
CASSSSGTGDYYEQYF	TRBV28	TRBJ2-7	TRBD1	16
CASSQDRGTGELFF	TRBV4-3	TRBJ2-2	NA	14
CASTLLKTDNEQFF	TRBV2	TRBJ2-1	NA	14
CASSPMTLSTDTQYF	TRBV3-1/TRBV3-2	TRBJ2-3	NA	15
CASSLRLAGVTDTQYF	TRBV5-6	TRBJ2-3	TRBD2	16
CASSPETSSDTQYF	TRBV5-4	TRBJ2-3	TRBD2	14
CASRRSGRGTADTQYF	TRBV2	TRBJ2-3	TRBD2	16
CASRDGYNEQFF	TRBV28	TRBJ2-1	NA	12
CASSRDRDRQPQHF	TRBV27	TRBJ1-5	TRBD1	14
CASSLGGGKEETQYF	TRBV7-2	TRBJ2-5	TRBD2	15
CASSPELVPNTEAFF	TRBV14	TRBJ1-1	NA	15
CASRNPTGDYGYTF	TRBV28	TRBJ1-2	TRBD1	14
CASSLYLGGYNEQFF	TRBV27	TRBJ2-1	NA	15
CASSLADRGYEQYF	TRBV7-6	TRBJ2-7	TRBD1	14
CASSLSTGGHEQYF	TRBV7-9	TRBJ2-7	TRBD1	14
CASSPSDMETQYF	TRBV7-2	TRBJ2-5	NA	13
CASSIVETGYNQPQHF	TRBV19	TRBJ1-5	TRBD1	16
CASSLRQGGGYTF	TRBV12-3/TRBV12-4	TRBJ1-2	NA	13
CASRGRQFNYGYTF	TRBV2	TRBJ1-2	NA	14
CASSRGLYNEQFF	TRBV6-5	TRBJ2-1	NA	13
CASSERTRTEAFF	TRBV7-9	TRBJ1-1	NA	13
CASSFFMGDSPLHF	TRBV28	TRBJ1-6	NA	14
CASSDQETQYF	TRBV18	TRBJ2-5	NA	11
CASSEAGGIKEKLFF	TRBV6-1	TRBJ1-4	NA	15
CASSRTGDVYEQYF	TRBV5-4	TRBJ2-7	TRBD1	14
CASSQETSGPYEQYF	TRBV4-2	TRBJ2-7	TRBD2	15
CASSQDGLGEGGNTIYF	TRBV3-1/TRBV3-2	TRBJ1-3	NA	17
CSVEGGLAGVSEQFF	TRBV29-1	TRBJ2-1	TRBD2	15
CASSLAGRSTDTQYF	TRBV5-4	TRBJ2-3	TRBD2	15
CASSPDRLAYNSPLHF	TRBV19	TRBJ1-6	TRBD1	16
CASSLGGPQGYTF	TRBV12-3/TRBV12-4	TRBJ1-2	NA	13
CASSVIQGTGELFF	TRBV9	TRBJ2-2	NA	14
CASSYLGSDTQYF	TRBV6-2/TRBV6-3	TRBJ2-3	NA	13
CASSLAGWGQSNIQYF	TRBV5-6	TRBJ2-4	NA	16
CASSDRGYSNQPQHF	TRBV2	TRBJ1-5	NA	15
CASSLGWAGSSYNEQFF	TRBV7-9	TRBJ2-1	NA	17
CAWSVTGKGYTF	TRBV30	TRBJ1-2	NA	12
CASSQGASGANTGELFF	TRBV7-9	TRBJ2-2	NA	17
CAWSSGGGRNYGYTF	TRBV30	TRBJ1-2	NA	15
CATKSSVDNEKLFF	TRBV27	TRBJ1-4	NA	14